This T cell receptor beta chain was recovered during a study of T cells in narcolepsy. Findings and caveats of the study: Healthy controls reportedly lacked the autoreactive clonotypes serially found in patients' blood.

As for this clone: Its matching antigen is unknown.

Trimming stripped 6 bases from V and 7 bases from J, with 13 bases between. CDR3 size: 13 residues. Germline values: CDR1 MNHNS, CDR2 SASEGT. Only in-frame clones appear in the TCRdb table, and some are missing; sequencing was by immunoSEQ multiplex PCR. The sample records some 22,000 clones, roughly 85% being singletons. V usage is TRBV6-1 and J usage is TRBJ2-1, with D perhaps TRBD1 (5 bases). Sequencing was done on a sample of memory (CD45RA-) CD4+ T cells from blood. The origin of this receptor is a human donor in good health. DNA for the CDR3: TGTGCCAGCAGAACAGGTGGGCTAAATGAGCAGTTCTTC. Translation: CASRTGGLNEQFF.